Listed below are T cell receptor beta chains from one sample, sequenced in a study of cytomegalovirus exposure and HLA in healthy donors. Assay used: immunoSEQ multiplex PCR; TCRdb lists only in-frame clones, some missing. The sample holds under 250,000 clones, less than 85% seen once. Sequencing was performed on PBMCs. These TCRs come from a man aged 18 to 30 in good health and CMV-seronegative. CDR3s include the opening cysteine and the closing phenylalanine or tryptophan. Each record gives: V gene, D gene, clone size, J gene, CDR3 DNA, CDR3 protein. A D gene is named only where the DNA matches it firmly. Clone size is shown for a subset of rows, as once, few, many or a class of expanded clone.

>TRBV29-1|TRBD1|.|TRBJ2-5
TGCAGCGTTGAAGCACAGGGGGCTGGAGAGACCCAGTACTTC
CSVEAQGAGETQYF
>TRBV19|TRBD2|.|TRBJ2-3
TGTGCCAGTAGTGAACCGTCCGGACTAGCGGGATTGGATACGCAGTATTTT
CASSEPSGLAGLDTQYF
>TRBV7-9|.|.|TRBJ2-1
TGTGCCAGCAGCTCTCCTAGCGGACAGAGCTCCTACAATGAGCAGTTCTTC
CASSSPSGQSSYNEQFF
>TRBV30|TRBD1|few|TRBJ2-5
TGTGCCTGGAGCCCCACCAGGGGGATCGGGGCCCAGTACTTC
CAWSPTRGIGAQYF
>TRBV7-2|TRBD2|.|TRBJ2-7
TGTGCCAGCAGCTTAAGACTAGCGGGAGGGTCGTACGAGCAGTACTTC
CASSLRLAGGSYEQYF
>TRBV6-1|.|.|TRBJ2-1
TGTGCCAGCAGTGAAAAGGGGGCGGGGAGCTCCTACAATGAGCAGTTCTTC
CASSEKGAGSSYNEQFF
>TRBV5-1|TRBD1|.|TRBJ1-6
TGCGCCAGCAGCGTACAGACAGGGGGCCTAAATTCACCCCTCCACTTT
CASSVQTGGLNSPLHF
>TRBV18|.|.|TRBJ2-1
TGTGCCAGCTCATCTCGGGTAGGCGACAATGAGCAGTTCTTC
CASSSRVGDNEQFF
>TRBV21-1|.|.|TRBJ1-5
TGTGCCAGTTATGGCAGGATTCCTCAGCCCCAGCATTTT
CASYGRIPQPQHF
>TRBV6-4|.|.|TRBJ2-2
TGTGCCAGCAGTGAGGGGCTGAACACCGGGGAGCTGTTTTTT
CASSEGLNTGELFF
>TRBV14|.|.|TRBJ2-7
TGTGCCAGCAGCACTCACTACGAGCAGTACTTC
CASSTHYEQYF
>TRBV27|TRBD2|.|TRBJ2-7
TGTGCCAGCAGTTTAGGGACTAGCGGGGGGAGCTCCTACGAGCAGTACTTC
CASSLGTSGGSSYEQYF
>TRBV7-2|TRBD1|few|TRBJ2-7
TGTGCCAGCAGCTTACATGGACAGGGGGCTTTAGGTATCAACGAGCAGTACTTC
CASSLHGQGALGINEQYF
>TRBV5-8|.|.|TRBJ2-3
TGTGCCAGCAGCTTGGGGGGCAGCACAGATACGCAGTATTTT
CASSLGGSTDTQYF
>TRBV28|TRBD1|.|TRBJ1-5
TGTGCCAGCAGTTTAGGGACAGGGGGGTATCAGCCCCAGCATTTT
CASSLGTGGYQPQHF
>TRBV7-9|TRBD1|few|TRBJ1-2
TGTGCCAGCAGCCGCGGGACAGGCGATGGCTACACCTTC
CASSRGTGDGYTF
>TRBV6-4|.|.|TRBJ1-1
TGTGCCAGCAGTGAGGGCCCAATGAACACTGAAGCTTTCTTT
CASSEGPMNTEAFF
>TRBV7-9|TRBD1|once|TRBJ1-1
TGTGCCAGCAGCCGAGCCAAACAGGGGGTATTCAACACTGAAGCTTTCTTT
CASSRAKQGVFNTEAFF
>TRBV27|.|.|TRBJ1-2
TGTGCCAGCAGGGGGGGGCCTTCCCTTTGGGACCGATTGCTATTC
CASRGGPSLWDRLLF
>TRBV6-5|TRBD2|.|TRBJ2-1
TGTGCCAGCAGTCTAGCGGGAGGGGTAGGCAATGAGCAGTTCTTC
CASSLAGGVGNEQFF
>TRBV19|.|.|TRBJ1-1
TGTGCCAGTAGTGTTTCAGTGAACACTGAAGCTTTCTTT
CASSVSVNTEAFF
>TRBV18|.|.|TRBJ2-4
TGTGCCAGCTCACCGTACAATGTAGCCAAAAACATTCAGTACTTC
CASSPYNVAKNIQYF
>TRBV7-9|.|.|TRBJ1-2
TGTGCCAGCAGCTTAGTTCAGGGTTACGGCTACACCTTC
CASSLVQGYGYTF
>TRBV2|TRBD1|few|TRBJ1-2
TGTGCCAGCAGTGAGCCTCTGACAGGGTCTAACTATGGCTACACCTTC
CASSEPLTGSNYGYTF
>TRBV15|.|once|TRBJ1-1
TGTGCCACCAGCGTCGGGTTGAACACTGAAGCTTTCTTT
CATSVGLNTEAFF
>TRBV30|.|.|TRBJ1-3
TGTGCCTGGAACGAGGCCGGGGACACCATATATTTT
CAWNEAGDTIYF
>TRBV6-5|TRBD1|.|TRBJ2-7
TGTGCCAGCAGACTGACAGGGGACAACGAGCAGTACTTC
CASRLTGDNEQYF